These T cell receptor beta chains were read from a single sample in a study of identical twins. TCRdb fed the 5' RACE reads into MiXCR, producing one record per CDR3 protein. In the table there are 210,000 or so distinct CDR3 sequences, around a sixth of which are singletons. These same data were also listed under a study on T cells expressing NK-cell markers.

Sequenced material: CD8+ T cells sorted from blood. All receptors derive from a woman aged 18 to 35 in good health. Each CDR3 is given with its conserved first and last residue. Fields, in order: J gene, CDR3 length, V gene, clone size, D gene, CDR3 protein, CDR3 DNA. The D gene is left open where the match is weak. Clone size, where shown, is once, few, many, or a class for clones that have expanded.

TRBJ2-5,17,TRBV20-1,few,TRBD2,CSASRGDLVRLQETQYF,TGCAGTGCTAGCCGGGGGGACTTAGTCCGTTTACAAGAGACCCAGTACTTC
TRBJ1-2,10,TRBV29-1,.,.,CSVTGNGYTF,TGCAGCGTCACAGGGAATGGCTACACCTTC
TRBJ2-3,15,TRBV27,.,TRBD2,CASSRPGLVRDTQYF,TGTGCCAGCAGTCGCCCGGGACTAGTAAGAGATACGCAGTATTTT
TRBJ2-7,15,TRBV5-1,.,.,CASSLVSGGAAEQYF,TGCGCCAGCAGCTTGGTGTCGGGTGGGGCCGCCGAGCAGTACTTC
TRBJ2-7,15,TRBV6-2/TRBV6-3,.,TRBD2,CASSTGGPPSYEQYF,TGTGCCAGCAGTACGGGAGGGCCCCCTTCCTACGAGCAGTACTTC
TRBJ2-2,17,TRBV7-6,.,TRBD2,CASSLGLAGASTGELFF,TGTGCCAGCAGCTTGGGACTAGCGGGAGCCAGCACCGGGGAGCTGTTTTTT
TRBJ1-2,11,TRBV5-5,.,.,CASTRSDHYTF,TGTGCCAGCACCCGAAGTGATCACTACACCTTC
TRBJ1-1,12,TRBV11-3,.,TRBD1,CASRSGGTEAFF,TGTGCCAGCAGGTCAGGGGGGACTGAAGCTTTCTTT
TRBJ2-7,16,TRBV7-9,.,.,CASSLPAGLAEGEQYF,TGTGCCAGCAGCTTACCGGCAGGACTCGCGGAAGGGGAGCAGTACTTC
TRBJ1-2,15,TRBV12-3/TRBV12-4,many,.,CASSHGTGTFYGYTF,TGTGCCAGCAGTCATGGAACCGGGACATTCTATGGCTACACCTTC
TRBJ2-3,16,TRBV4-1,.,.,CASSQEDRQGTDTQYF,TGCGCCAGCAGCCAAGAAGATCGACAGGGCACAGATACGCAGTATTTT
TRBJ2-1,18,TRBV7-8,few,TRBD2,CASSLISGRAVEGDEQFF,TGTGCCAGCAGCTTAATTAGCGGGAGGGCCGTAGAAGGGGATGAGCAGTTCTTC
TRBJ2-1,12,TRBV7-3,.,.,CASSFGSDEQFF,TGTGCCAGCAGCTTCGGTTCCGATGAGCAGTTCTTC
TRBJ1-4,15,TRBV29-1,few,.,CSVYGQSATNEKLFF,TGCAGCGTTTACGGACAGTCTGCAACTAATGAAAAACTGTTTTTT
TRBJ2-1,16,TRBV3-1,few,TRBD2,CASSQEGSGGSNEQFF,TGTGCCAGCAGCCAAGAGGGTAGCGGGGGGAGCAATGAGCAGTTCTTC
TRBJ2-5,13,TRBV20-1,few,.,CSVPKTGRETQYF,TGCAGTGTACCTAAGACGGGCCGGGAGACCCAGTACTTC
TRBJ2-7,15,TRBV20-1,many,TRBD2,CSARDIAGGDYEQYF,TGCAGTGCTAGAGACATAGCGGGGGGGGACTACGAGCAGTACTTC
TRBJ2-5,15,TRBV4-2,.,.,CASSQGSGGPETQYF,TGTGCCAGCAGCCAAGGTTCCGGGGGCCCAGAGACCCAGTACTTC
TRBJ2-1,17,TRBV6-5,.,.,CASSYSLAESSYNEQFF,TGTGCCAGCAGTTACTCATTGGCGGAAAGCTCCTACAATGAGCAGTTCTTC
TRBJ1-6,17,TRBV20-1,.,.,CSARDRSNGVYNSPLHF,TGCAGTGCTAGAGATCGGTCGAACGGCGTCTATAATTCACCCCTCCACTTT
TRBJ2-3,17,TRBV5-6,many,TRBD2,CASSQSGASGSKDTQYF,TGTGCCAGCAGCCAAAGTGGGGCTAGCGGGAGTAAAGATACGCAGTATTTT
TRBJ2-1,14,TRBV9,few,TRBD2,CASSTSGGGNEQFF,TGTGCCAGCAGCACTTCCGGGGGGGGCAATGAGCAGTTCTTC
TRBJ2-2,17,TRBV4-1,few,TRBD2,CASSHVPGLAGTGELFF,TGCGCCAGCAGCCATGTTCCGGGACTAGCGGGCACCGGGGAGCTGTTTTTT
TRBJ2-1,13,TRBV20-1,.,.,CSARRPTYNEQFF,TGCAGTGCTAGGCGGCCAACCTACAATGAGCAGTTCTTC
TRBJ2-7,15,TRBV12-3/TRBV12-4,.,TRBD2,CASSLVGGRADEQYF,TGTGCCAGCAGTTTAGTGGGCGGGAGGGCCGACGAGCAGTACTTC
TRBJ2-7,11,TRBV29-1,few,.,CSVGGSYEQYF,TGCAGCGTTGGCGGCAGCTACGAGCAGTACTTC
TRBJ1-1,15,TRBV12-3/TRBV12-4,many,TRBD1,CASTTQGGGRTEAFF,TGTGCCAGCACCACCCAGGGGGGTGGGAGGACTGAAGCTTTCTTT
TRBJ2-7,14,TRBV5-6,.,.,CASSWGSSSYEQYF,TGTGCCAGCAGCTGGGGGTCTTCTTCCTACGAGCAGTACTTC
TRBJ1-1,14,TRBV6-2/TRBV6-3,.,.,CASSSRGPNTEAFF,TGTGCCAGCAGTTCCAGGGGACCGAACACTGAAGCTTTCTTT
TRBJ1-2,13,TRBV20-1,.,.,CSARAKSGYGYTF,TGCAGTGCTAGAGCCAAGAGTGGATATGGCTACACCTTC
TRBJ2-1,15,TRBV7-7,.,.,CASSLGASTYNEQFF,TGTGCCAGCAGCTTAGGCGCTAGCACCTACAATGAGCAGTTCTTC
TRBJ2-1,13,TRBV27,.,TRBD1,CASSLPRGNEQFF,TGTGCCAGCAGTTTACCCAGGGGGAATGAGCAGTTCTTC
TRBJ2-5,13,TRBV29-1,.,.,CSVEEGLTETQYF,TGCAGCGTTGAAGAGGGTCTGACAGAGACCCAGTACTTC
TRBJ1-1,11,TRBV20-1,.,.,CSARGETEAFF,TGCAGTGCTAGAGGGGAGACTGAAGCTTTCTTT
TRBJ2-7,17,TRBV15,.,TRBD1,CATSVSRWDRGTYEQYF,TGTGCCACCAGCGTAAGCCGATGGGACAGGGGGACCTACGAGCAGTACTTC
TRBJ2-2,14,TRBV4-3,.,.,CASSLYRDTGELFF,TGCGCCAGCAGCCTCTACAGGGACACCGGGGAGCTGTTTTTT